The 19 T cell receptor beta chains listed next were all sequenced from one sample in a study of identical twins. One entry per CDR3 protein, called by TCRdb with MiXCR from the 5' RACE reads. The table has just under 550,000 distinct CDR3 sequences, approximately 16% seen once. The sample was also reused in another study, on yellow fever vaccine responses in identical twins.

Sequenced: CD4+ T cells sorted from blood. These receptors were taken from a young woman in good health.

The chain has TRBV20-1 and TRBJ2-3, with TRBD1 as a possible D gene (6 bases). From germline, CDR1 is DFQATT and CDR2 SNEGSKA (reference sequence). Trimming left V 6 bases short and J 4 bases short, with 11 bases between. The CDR3 runs to 12 residues. Here the CDR3 reads CSAVGAADTQYF. The DNA for the CDR3 is TGCAGTGCCGTGGGGGCAGCAGATACGCAGTATTTT.

This clonotype was detected only a few times. This chain links TRBV15 with TRBJ2-1, with TRBD2 identical over 9 bases. The CDR3 totals 19 residues. Trimming removed 1 base from V and 5 bases from J; junction bases left unmatched: 15. Per the germline V gene, CDR1 is LNHNV and CDR2 is YYDKDF (reference sequence). CDR3 sequence (DNA): TGTGCCACCAGCAGAGGGCTAGCGGGGATCTCCGCCGACCACAATGAGCAGTTCTTC. It specifies CATSRGLAGISADHNEQFF.

This clonotype has only a few counts. The chain has TRBV7-7 and TRBJ1-1; no firm D call. From germline, CDR1 is SSHAT and CDR2 FNYEAQ (reference sequence). V lost 5 bases and J lost 5, with 12 bases in between. This CDR3 contains 13 residues. In DNA form, the CDR3 reads TGTGCCAGCAGCCCCTACCGCGGGACTGAAGCTTTCTTT. The encoded protein is CASSPYRGTEAFF.

The V and J genes are TRBV10-3 and TRBJ1-6, with D tentatively TRBD1 (5 bases). With 9 bases removed from V and 0 bases from J, the gap between germline ends came to 12 bases. CDR1 is ENHRY, CDR2 SYGVKD, per germline. The CDR3 sequence is 15 residues long. The CDR3 nucleotides are TGTGCCATTAGGGACGACAGCTCCTATAATTCACCCCTCCACTTT. It translates to CAIRDDSSYNSPLHF.

This chain uses TRBV10-3 with TRBJ1-4, with D hard to call. The V end lost 0 bases, the J end lost 8 bases, and 13 bases lay between the germline ends. The V gene's germline CDR1 is ENHRY and CDR2 SYGVKD. The CDR3 is 15 amino acids. The CDR3 loop reads CAISESNMGPEKLFF. The CDR3, as DNA: TGTGCCATCAGTGAGTCGAACATGGGTCCAGAAAAACTGTTTTTT.

The chain joins TRBV7-9 to TRBJ2-2, with 10 bases aligning to TRBD2. With V trimmed by 6 bases and J by 5 bases, 9 bases remained unmatched. Germline V gives CDR1 SEHNR, CDR2 FQNEAQ (reference sequence). The CDR3 is made up of 16 amino acids. The CDR3, as DNA: TGTGCCAGCAGGTTCCTAGCGGGAGTATCAACCGGGGAGCTGTTTTTT. Its translation: CASRFLAGVSTGELFF. Drawing the rest from reference TRBV7-9 and TRBJ2-2, the complete variable domain is DTGVSQNPRHKITKRGQNVTFRCDPISEHNRLYWYRQTLGQGPEFLTYFQNEAQLEKSRLLSDRFSAERPKGSFSTLEIQRTEQGDSAMYLCASRFLAGVSTGELFFGEGSRLTVL.

V gene TRBV12-3 or TRBV12-4 combines with J gene TRBJ2-2, with a possible D match to TRBD2 (5 bases). V was cut by 7 bases and J by 4 bases, with 13 bases left in between. The CDR3 is 14 residues long. CDR3 sequence: CASNFLATTGELFF. The CDR3, as DNA: TGTGCCAGCAATTTTTTAGCGACCACCGGGGAGCTGTTTTTT.

Only a few counts were recorded for this clonotype. The chain combines TRBV5-1 with TRBJ2-7, with D possibly being TRBD1 (6 bases). Germline V gene lookup returns CDR1 SGHRS and CDR2 YFSETQ. The CDR3 totals 14 residues. The V end lost 1 base, the J end lost 2 bases, and 10 bases lay between the germline ends. This CDR3 is CASSLTGLTYEQYF. The DNA of the CDR3 is TGCGCCAGCAGCTTGACAGGGTTGACCTACGAGCAGTACTTC.

V usage is TRBV5-1 and J usage is TRBJ2-3; the D gene is possibly TRBD2 (6 bases). V lost 1 base, J lost 5 bases, and 17 bases lay in between. This CDR3 comprises 16 residues. Germline V CDR1 and CDR2: SGHRS, YFSETQ. CDR3 sequence (DNA): TGCGCCAGCAGCTTGAGGGGTAGCGGAGGAGTAGATACGCAGTATTTT. Its translation: CASSLRGSGGVDTQYF.

This clonotype was seen a few times. This chain connects TRBV20-1 to TRBJ1-5; D gene ambiguous. The CDR3 covers 12 residues. With 3 bases removed from V and 5 bases from J, the gap between germline ends came to 8 bases. CDR1 DFQATT and CDR2 SNEGSKA come from the germline V gene (reference sequence). The CDR3 DNA is TGCAGTGCTAGGACTCCTGATCAGCCCCAGCATTTT. Residues: CSARTPDQPQHF.

This clonotype appeared a few times. The chain employs TRBV7-8 and TRBJ1-5, with TRBD1 matching over 11 bases. Trimming removed 4 bases from V and 2 bases from J; junction bases left unmatched: 4. Germline-derived CDR1 and CDR2 are SGHVS and FQNEAQ. The CDR3 runs to 16 residues. The CDR3 protein is CASSSGQGAGNQPQHF. As DNA, the CDR3 is TGTGCCAGCAGCTCCGGACAGGGGGCCGGCAATCAGCCCCAGCATTTT.

A few counts support this clonotype. The J gene is TRBJ1-1, the V gene TRBV3-1; 8 bases line up with TRBD1. The CDR3 has 16 residues. Looked up from germline, CDR1 is LGHDT and CDR2 is YNNKEL (reference sequence). J gave up 5 bases and V 0 bases, and 8 bases lay outside the gene matches. CDR3 bases: TGTGCCAGCAGCCAAGATTCGGACAGGGCGAAAACTGAAGCTTTCTTT. It specifies CASSQDSDRAKTEAFF. The variable domain in full, completed from reference TRBV3-1 and TRBJ1-1, reads DTAVSQTPKYLVTQMGNDKSIKCEQNLGHDTMYWYKQDSKKFLKIMFSYNNKELIINETVPNRFSPKSPDKAHLNLHINSLELGDSAVYFCASSQDSDRAKTEAFFGQGTRLTVV.

Many counts were recorded for this clonotype. The J gene is TRBJ1-1, the V gene TRBV12-3 or TRBV12-4; tentative D call: TRBD1 (6 bases). Trimming pared 5 bases from V and 1 base from J, leaving 14 bases between. This CDR3 is built from 15 residues. The CDR3 sequence: CASSPGPDRNTEAFF. The CDR3 nucleotides are TGTGCCAGCAGTCCCGGGCCGGACAGGAACACTGAAGCTTTCTTT.

In its sample, this clonotype was seen a few times. The rearrangement links TRBV18 to TRBJ2-1; either TRBD1 or TRBD2 may fit D (6 bases each). The V end was cut by 6 bases, the J end by 3 bases, with 18 bases between. The CDR3 totals 16 residues. CDR1 and CDR2 from the germline V gene are KGHSH and LQKENI. CDR3: CASSNGGSSGYNEQFF. The CDR3 region has the DNA TGTGCCAGCTCTAACGGGGGCAGTTCGGGCTACAATGAGCAGTTCTTC.

The chain carries TRBV18 and TRBJ2-1; D is uncertain. The V gene lost 3 bases and the J gene lost 0 bases, with 12 bases spanning the gap. CDR3 length: 16 residues. Germline loops: CDR1 KGHSH, CDR2 LQKENI. The CDR3 sequence: CASSPGPLISYNEQFF. CDR3 bases: TGTGCCAGCTCACCTGGGCCTCTGATCTCCTACAATGAGCAGTTCTTC. Variable domain in full (rest from reference TRBV18 and TRBJ2-1): NAGVMQNPRHLVRRRGQEARLRCSPMKGHSHVYWYRQLPEEGLKFMVYLQKENIIDESGMPKERFSAEFPKEGPSILRIQQVVRGDSAAYFCASSPGPLISYNEQFFGPGTRLTVL.

This clonotype was seen a few times. The genes are TRBV27 and TRBJ2-2; a possible D gene is TRBD1 (6 bases). CDR1 is MNHEY, CDR2 SMNVEV, per germline (reference sequence). With 7 bases removed from V and 1 base from J, the gap between germline ends came to 13 bases. This CDR3 region has 15 residues. CDR3 in amino acids: CASIQGFLNTGELFF. The CDR3 nucleotides read TGTGCCAGCATCCAGGGGTTTTTGAACACCGGGGAGCTGTTTTTT.

This clonotype was seen a handful of times. V gene TRBV24-1 combines with J gene TRBJ1-2, with D possibly TRBD1 on 6 matching bases. The CDR3 loop spans 15 amino acids. The V gene lost 4 bases and the J gene lost 5 bases, with 16 bases spanning the gap. Germline-derived CDR1 and CDR2 are KGHDR and SFDVKD. CDR3 sequence: CATSEGGSPNYGYTF. In DNA, the CDR3 is TGTGCCACCAGTGAGGGGGGCAGTCCAAATTATGGCTACACCTTC.

The rearrangement joins TRBV6-1 to TRBJ1-4, with D unclear. The germline V gene encodes CDR1 MNHNS and CDR2 SASEGT. Trimming left V 5 bases short and J 0 bases short, with 19 bases between. This CDR3 has 18 amino acids. The DNA for the CDR3 is TGTGCCAGCAGTCCCCGGACCTTCGAGGGCACAACTAATGAAAAACTGTTTTTT. This translates into CASSPRTFEGTTNEKLFF.

The chain carries TRBV10-3 and TRBJ2-5, with D unresolved. V lost 0 bases and J lost 4, with 12 bases in between. CDR3 length: 15 amino acids. From germline, CDR1 is ENHRY and CDR2 SYGVKD. CDR3 loop: CAISESASPTETQYF. DNA of the CDR3: TGTGCCATCAGTGAGTCGGCCAGCCCAACAGAGACCCAGTACTTC.